The clone carrying this T cell receptor beta chain was observed a few times. CDR1 is SQVTM and CDR2 is ANQGSEA in the germline V gene. This CDR3 spans 15 amino acids. The V end lost 5 bases, the J end lost 0 bases, and 14 bases lay between the germline ends. This entry belongs to a study of T cells in Graves' hyperthyroidism and ophthalmopathy. It was RNA transcripts that yielded the amplified TCR beta CDR3 regions. First-round RT-PCR of the TCR CDR3 relied on the HTBI primer set. TCRdb passed the multiplex PCR reads through MiXCR, listing each CDR3 protein once. The table includes 250,000 to 300,000 distinct CDR3 sequences, around 15% detected once.

The receptor comes from a woman in her forties or fifties with Graves' hyperthyroidism that later progressed to Graves' ophthalmopathy. Sequenced input: blood. V is TRBV29-1 and J is TRBJ1-3; possible D gene TRBD1, 5 bases. CDR3 in DNA: TGCAGCGTTCTTTTCGGGGGAAGCTCTGGAAACACCATATATTTT. Translated, it gives CSVLFGGSSGNTIYF. Filled out from reference TRBV29-1 and TRBJ1-3, the complete variable domain reads SAVISQKPSRDICQRGTSLTIQCQVDSQVTMMFWYRQQPGQSLTLIATANQGSEATYESGFVIDKFPISRPNLTFSTLTVSNMSPEDSSIYLCSVLFGGSSGNTIYFGEGSWLTVV.